The 4 T cell receptor beta chains below were found in one sample sequenced in a study of T cell responses to AZD1222 COVID-19 vaccine. Only in-frame clones appear in the TCRdb table, and some are missing; sequencing was by immunoSEQ multiplex PCR. Of about 120,000 clones in the sample, roughly 86% were seen once. The sequenced sample was peripheral blood, obtained on day 0 of AZD1222 vaccination. These receptors originate from an adult in good health.

This clone was observed a few times. CDR3 nucleotide sequence: TGTGCCAGCAGCTACAGTGTCGGGGAGCTGTTTTTT. Protein product: CASSYSVGELFF. The chain employs TRBV11-2 and TRBJ2-2; D is unresolved. Germline V gene lookup returns CDR1 SGHAT and CDR2 FQNNGV. There are 12 residues in the CDR3. The V end lost 4 bases, the J end lost 7 bases, and 7 bases lay between the germline ends.

This CDR3 is CASSRGYSYEQYF. The CDR3 DNA follows: TGTGCCAGCAGTCGGGGCTACTCCTACGAGCAGTACTTC. V is TRBV6-5 and J is TRBJ2-7; D possibly matches TRBD1 or TRBD2 (5 bases each). CDR1 is MNHEY, CDR2 SVGAGI, per germline. V lost 5 bases to trimming and J lost 0 bases, with 8 bases between them. The CDR3 has 13 amino acids.

The rearrangement links TRBV2 to TRBJ1-4; TRBD1 is a possible D gene (5 bases). The germline V gene has CDR1 SNHLY and CDR2 FYNNEI. V shed 1 base and J shed 5 bases, with 8 bases lying between them. The CDR3 length is 14 residues. CDR3 DNA: TGTGCCAGCAGTGAAGGGGGGTGGAATGAAAAACTGTTTTTT. Residues: CASSEGGWNEKLFF.

This clone was seen at least ten times. This chain connects TRBV3-1 (or the pseudogene TRBV3-2) to TRBJ2-7; 8 bases map to TRBD2. The CDR3 consists of 13 residues. The junction had 5 bases not matched to a gene; V was cut back by 4 bases and J by 6 bases. Germline V gives CDR1 LGHDT, CDR2 YNNKEL (reference sequence). The CDR3 DNA is TGTGCCAGCAGCCCCGGGAGGGCGGCCGAGCAGTACTTC. Protein sequence: CASSPGRAAEQYF.